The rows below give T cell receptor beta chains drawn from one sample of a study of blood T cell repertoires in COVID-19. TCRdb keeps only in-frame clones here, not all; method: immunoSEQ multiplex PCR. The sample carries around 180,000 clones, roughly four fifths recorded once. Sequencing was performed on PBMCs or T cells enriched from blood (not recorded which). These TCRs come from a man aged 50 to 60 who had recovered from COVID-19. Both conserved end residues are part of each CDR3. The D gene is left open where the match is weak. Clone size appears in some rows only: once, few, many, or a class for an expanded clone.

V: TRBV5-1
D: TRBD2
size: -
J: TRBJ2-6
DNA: TGCGCCAGCAGTTACGGACTAGCGGGGGATGGGGCCAACGTCCTGACTTTC
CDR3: CASSYGLAGDGANVLTF

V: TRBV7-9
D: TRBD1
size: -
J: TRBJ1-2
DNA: TGTGCCAGCAGCCCCGGACAGGGGCGCTATGGCTACACCTTC
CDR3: CASSPGQGRYGYTF

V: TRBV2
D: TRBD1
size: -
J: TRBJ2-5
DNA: TGTGCCAGCAGTTTAGGGACAGGGGGACGAGAGACCCAGTACTTC
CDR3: CASSLGTGGRETQYF

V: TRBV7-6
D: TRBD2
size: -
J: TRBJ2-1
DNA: TGTGCCAGCAGCTTCTCGAGCTCGGCGGGGGGTCCCCGGGGGCAGTTCTTC
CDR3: CASSFSSSAGGPRGQFF

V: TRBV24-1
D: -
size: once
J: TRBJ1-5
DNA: TGTGCCACCAGTGATCGGCAGGGTGACGGTAGCAATCAGCCCCAGCATTTT
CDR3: CATSDRQGDGSNQPQHF

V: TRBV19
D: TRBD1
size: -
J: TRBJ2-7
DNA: TGTGCCAGTAGTACCACAACAGGGGGCACCTACGAGCAGTACTTC
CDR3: CASSTTTGGTYEQYF

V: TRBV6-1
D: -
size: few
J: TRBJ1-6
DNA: TGTGCCAGCAGTGAAGGGGGGGAGAATTCACCCCTCCACTTT
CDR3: CASSEGGENSPLHF

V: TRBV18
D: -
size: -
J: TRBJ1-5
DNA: TGTGCCAGCTCACCGGGCAGCAATCAGCCCCAGCATTTT
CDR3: CASSPGSNQPQHF

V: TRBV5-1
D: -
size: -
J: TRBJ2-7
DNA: TGCGCCAGCCGCCCCCCCGGGACAAATACGAAGCAGTACTTC
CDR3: CASRPPGTNTKQYF

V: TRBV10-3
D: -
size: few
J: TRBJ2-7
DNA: TGTGCCACCGGCCAGGACAGAACCTACGAGCAGTACTTC
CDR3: CATGQDRTYEQYF